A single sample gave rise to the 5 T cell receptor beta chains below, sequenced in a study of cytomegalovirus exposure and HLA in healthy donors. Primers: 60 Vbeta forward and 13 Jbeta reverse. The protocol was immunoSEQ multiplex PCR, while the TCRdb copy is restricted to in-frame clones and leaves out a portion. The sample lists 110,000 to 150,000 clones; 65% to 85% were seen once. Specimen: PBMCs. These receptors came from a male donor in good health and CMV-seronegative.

The CDR3 DNA reads TGTGCCACCAGCAGCGGGACACCCTACAATGAGCAGTTCTTC. The encoded protein is CATSSGTPYNEQFF. The chain couples TRBV15 to TRBJ2-1, with D possibly matching TRBD1 (6 bases). Germline-derived CDR1 and CDR2 are LNHNV and YYDKDF (reference sequence). The CDR3 has 14 residues. Trimming shortened V by 3 bases and J by 2 bases, and 8 bases separated the two germline ends.

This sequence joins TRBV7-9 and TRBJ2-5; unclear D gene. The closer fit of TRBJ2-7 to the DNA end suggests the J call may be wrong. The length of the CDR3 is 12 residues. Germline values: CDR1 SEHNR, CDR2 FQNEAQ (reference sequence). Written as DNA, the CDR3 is TGTGCCAGCAGCTTCGGGTCCTACGAGCAGTACTTC. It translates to CASSFGSYEQYF.

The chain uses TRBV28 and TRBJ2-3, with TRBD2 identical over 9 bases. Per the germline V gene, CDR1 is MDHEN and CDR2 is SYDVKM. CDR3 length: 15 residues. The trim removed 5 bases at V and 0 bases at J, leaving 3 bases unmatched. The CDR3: CASSPGLASTDTQYF. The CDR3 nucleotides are TGTGCCAGCAGTCCCGGACTAGCGAGCACAGATACGCAGTATTTT.

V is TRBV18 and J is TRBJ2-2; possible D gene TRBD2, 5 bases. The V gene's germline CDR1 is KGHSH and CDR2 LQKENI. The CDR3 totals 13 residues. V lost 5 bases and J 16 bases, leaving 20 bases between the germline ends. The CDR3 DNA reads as TGTGCCAGCTCATTGGGAGCTAAACGGTCGGCGTTTTTT. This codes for CASSLGAKRSAFF.

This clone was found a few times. CDR3 nucleotides: TGTGCCAGTAGTATTCCTGGACATCCCGCCGACTATGGCTACACCTTC. Translation: CASSIPGHPADYGYTF. The chain combines TRBV19 with TRBJ1-2; D may be TRBD1 (5 bases). The V gene's germline CDR1 is LNHDA and CDR2 SQIVND (reference sequence). Between the trimmed V and J ends, which lost 3 bases and 3 bases, there was a span of 17 bases. The length of the CDR3 is 16 residues.